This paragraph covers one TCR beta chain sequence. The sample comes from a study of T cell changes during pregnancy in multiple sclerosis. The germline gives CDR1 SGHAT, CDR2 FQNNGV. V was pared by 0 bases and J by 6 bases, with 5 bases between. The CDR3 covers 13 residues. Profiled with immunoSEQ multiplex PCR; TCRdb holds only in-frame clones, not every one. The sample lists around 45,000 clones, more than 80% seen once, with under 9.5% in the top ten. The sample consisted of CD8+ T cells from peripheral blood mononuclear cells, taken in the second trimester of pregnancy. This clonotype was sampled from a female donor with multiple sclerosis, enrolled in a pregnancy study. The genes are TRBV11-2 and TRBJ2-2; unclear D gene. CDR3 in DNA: TGTGCCAGCAGCTTAGAGTCTTCCGGGGAGCTGTTTTTT. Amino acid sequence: CASSLESSGELFF.